This T cell receptor (beta chain) was sequenced for a study of cytomegalovirus exposure and HLA in healthy donors (dated by TCRdb to about 2017). For the study in its entirety: An earlier analysis of approximately 600 of the donors reported 250 to 300 Gb of sequence data and about 100 million unique TCR beta sequences from roughly 200 million T cells. To predict cytomegalovirus infection status, the study combined high-throughput TCR immunosequencing, statistical association of individual TCRs with disease status, and machine learning. To decide whether each TCR beta V gene segment behaved as functional or pseudogenic, an earlier analysis of some 600 of the donors relied on high-throughput TCR beta sequencing. All discovery cohort repertoires had been generated on a single sequencing platform. Of the approximately 400 genotyped donors, approximately 83% fell in the genetic ancestry cluster associated with self-reported Caucasian donors. Rather than drawing on any new phenotypic data, the later analysis identified candidate immune exposures from TCR beta sequences and the way those sequences occurred across donors. HLA typing included class I and class II loci at four-digit resolution. Because of strong linkage in the cohort, roughly five DR-DQ haplotypes were treated as single units for association and clustering. A later genetic analysis took genome-wide SNP genotypes for 398 of the 666 donors and used that subset as a discovery cohort. Along with the roughly 710-subject first cohort, a separate validation cohort of over 90 different subjects was used. In a later analysis, previously published TCR beta repertoires from 550 to 750 donors were re-analyzed and high-resolution HLA genotyping was added so that TCR occurrence patterns could be studied. The study was designed to test whether signatures of past pathogen exposure could be identified by cataloging public T cell receptors. Typing coverage varied by locus: about 629-640 donors for A, B, C, DRB1 and DQB1; 522 for DQA1; more than 600 for DPA1; around 490 for DPB1. The T cell repertoires of 666 subjects were profiled by immunosequencing and related to cytomegalovirus serostatus. Donor age, sex, ethnicity and CMV serostatus were compiled together with the repertoire data. Among 398 genotyped donors of the cohort, an average of 235,054 unique TCR beta nucleotide sequences were sequenced per donor, roughly 18% of them non-productive. An early release covering roughly 600 HLA-typed donors comprised about 310 gigabases of sequencing data and approximately 85 million unique TCR sequences.

The cohort was made up of several hundred healthy bone marrow donors. At the time of sampling, every cohort member was nominally healthy, though immune exposures that went unrecorded were likely present. The donor was CMV seronegative and was included in the group of several hundred seronegative cohort members. Every donor gave a peripheral blood sample, and the peripheral blood mononuclear cells from that sample were used for TCR beta sequencing. Genomic DNA was extracted from the blood cell samples with the Qiagen DNeasy Blood Extraction Kit. On this clone: Its antigen has not been determined. No much larger clone is present one base from it, and per-base qualities are unavailable.

The research as a whole found: In a later analysis, HLA-associated TCR beta chains showed more clonal expansion and lower generation probabilities than non-associated chains that were equally common. Approximately 16 rarely observed V segments, including chromosome 9 orphons, were excluded from the earlier analysis of a few hundred of the donors because counts were too low. According to the authors, the approach could potentially be generalized to other disease states and immunological phenotypes. In a later genetic analysis, a missense DCLRE1C variant was associated with V-gene and J-gene trimming of TCR beta chains, and the association was replicated in an independent cohort. A later analysis found that most CMV-associated TCR beta chains appeared HLA-restricted, with HLA associations seemingly driven largely by CMV exposure. A later analysis associated 15,000 to 20,000 TCR beta sequences with specific HLA alleles at a false discovery rate of 0.05. Presence/absence analyses assumed roughly uniform sequencing depth across donors, an assumption that may not hold. In a later analysis, TCR association rates were found to vary across HLA loci, with the most associated TCRs seen for DRB1 alleles and the fewest for HLA-C alleles. The cohort was sequenced for TCR beta chains only, and without alpha or paired-chain data the features that could be detected were limited. Across donors, most TCR sequences were observed very rarely, whereas some public TCRs were present in many individuals. Broadly in line with IMGT annotations, most TCR beta V segments showed up in productive rearrangements about 87% or about 30% of the time in an earlier analysis of 450 to 600 of the donors. Immune exposure information for the cohort was limited to CMV serostatus. In the study, about 150 TCR beta chains were listed as associated with cytomegalovirus. A further reported finding was that TCR beta sequences accurately predicted the HLA-A and HLA-B alleles for most subjects in the first cohort. The sequencing pipeline was judged likely to have produced a cluster of highly shared sequence variants as a technical artifact. When HLA alleles, especially DR and DQ, strongly co-occurred, attributing TCR associations to individual alleles was difficult. Cytomegalovirus status was reported to be diagnosed by the classifier with high specificity and sensitivity in both the original and validation cohorts. In vitro tests confirmed that a few of the cytomegalovirus-associated TCR beta chains recognize cytomegalovirus antigens. HLA typing was unavailable for some donors at each locus, so association tests used only the typed subset. In a later analysis, several top co-occurrence clusters were reported to appear linked to parvovirus B19, influenza, CMV and Epstein-Barr virus. A later genetic analysis reported fewer N-insertions in productive TCRs among donors in an Asian-associated ancestry cluster than the roughly 620-donor mean. Linkage disequilibrium might explain the correlated functional status among segregating V segments, but an unknown experimental factor could not be ruled out.

The library was obtained by the immunoSEQ multiplex PCR assay. A mixture of 60 forward primers for TCR Vbeta segments and 13 reverse primers for TCR Jbeta segments was used in the multiplex PCR. The CDR3 region of rearranged TCR beta genes was amplified from genomic DNA with a multiplex PCR assay. On the Illumina HiSeq System, the amplified TCR beta libraries were sequenced as 87-base-pair reads. The authors processed their data as follows. A later analysis tallied some 79 million unique TCR beta chains across the approximately 670 repertoires, and approximately 12 million of those chains were shared by two or more donors. A nearest-neighbor algorithm error-corrected the raw reads and collapsed the reads into unique sequences, merging closely related sequences to remove PCR and sequencing errors. V, D and J gene segments were assigned by aligning CDR3 sequences to IMGT reference sequences. For a sequence to be retained, a match of at least six nucleotides to both a V gene segment and a J gene segment was required. A rearrangement counted as productive if the CDR3 had no stop codons and remained in frame with V and J, and every other rearrangement counted as non-productive. CDR3 was defined according to IMGT convention as the region running from the second conserved V-encoded cysteine to the conserved J-encoded phenylalanine. In an earlier analysis of approximately 590 of the donors, sequences lacking an unambiguous match to a single V gene segment were excluded. An earlier analysis of 587 of the donors classified V segments as functional when productive rearrangements were above 56.7% and as segregating when the standard deviation between donors was above 5%. A statistical classification framework was built for diagnosing cytomegalovirus status from the catalog of TCR beta chain sequences. In a later analysis, TCR nucleotide sequences were compared against IMGT/GENE-DB human TR gene sequences so that V and J genes could be assigned. The TCRdist pipeline was used in a later analysis to assign CDR3 sequences and most-parsimonious VDJ recombination scenarios. A later analysis defined each TCR beta chain by its CDR3 amino acid sequence plus V-gene family, and excluded reads lacking a unique V-gene family. To address suspected cross-contamination and a sequencing artifact, a later analysis removed 592 highly shared, low-generation-probability nucleotide sequences. In a later analysis, a clonal expansion index was calculated for each public chain from normalized within-repertoire ranks of inferred template counts. In a later analysis, generation probabilities were computed using a VDJ recombination model fitted to out-of-frame rearrangements, and the results were checked against IGoR. In a later analysis, TCR-TCR, TCR-HLA and TCR-CMV co-occurrence was scored with hypergeometric tests, and a repertoire-size bias correction was applied to TCR pairs. A later analysis estimated false discovery rates by permuting HLA or CMV assignments 20 times. In a later analysis, co-occurring TCRs were grouped with DBSCAN, and TCRdist sequence similarity was added when clustering was performed within HLA-allele-positive subsets. For co-occurrence clustering, repertoires with fewer than 30,000 or more than 120,000 public chains were excluded, along with five or six repertoires with anomalous nucleotide sharing. In its TCRdb copy, this immuneACCESS table keeps in-frame sequences only and misses some clones. Where compared with another copy, unresolved V genes explain less than half of these, and the others have no known cause. V and J calls and clone size are given by that table; D and trimming were obtained from the DNA. This sample is represented by some 110,000 clones; around 78% of them were singletons. The ten top clones hold approximately 3.8% of the sample.

This receptor was obtained from a man aged 40-55 years in good health and CMV-seronegative. Source material: PBMCs.

Read as DNA, the sequence is TGTGCCAGCAGCTTCCCCTTGGGCGGGGAGAGCCAAGAGACCCAGTACTTC. The encoded protein is CASSFPLGGESQETQYF. Recombination linked TRBV7-9 to TRBJ2-5; TRBD2 is a possible D gene, resting on 6 matching bases. The germline ends are 18 bases apart after V is trimmed by 3 bases and J by 1 base. Based on the germline V gene (reference sequence), the CDR1 and CDR2 sequences are SEHNR and FQNEAQ. The CDR3 numbers 17 residues from cysteine through phenylalanine. The only DNA kept is the CDR3, 51 bases in frame from the first base.